Listed here are 24 T cell receptor beta chains from one sample, sequenced in a study of identical twins. MiXCR was run by TCRdb on the 5' RACE reads, yielding one entry per CDR3 protein. The sample lists 300,000 or so distinct CDR3 sequences, roughly 9.8% occurring once. This sample also belongs to another study, concerning yellow fever vaccine responses in identical twins.

Sequencing used CD8+ T cells sorted from blood. The receptors were sampled from a woman aged 18 to 35 in good health.

This clonotype was recorded many times. This chain links TRBV20-1 with TRBJ2-1; the match to TRBD2 covers 10 bases. J gave up 2 bases and V 5 bases, and 6 bases lay outside the gene matches. The germline V gene encodes CDR1 DFQATT and CDR2 SNEGSKA (reference sequence). This CDR3 has 15 amino acids. CDR3 nucleotides: TGCAGTGCTTCGGTTCTAGCGGGGGCCTACAATGAGCAGTTCTTC. It specifies CSASVLAGAYNEQFF.

This clonotype was counted only a few times. V usage is TRBV4-1 and J usage is TRBJ2-3; D unclear. Germline values: CDR1 MGHRA, CDR2 YSYEKL. Trimming removed 2 bases from V and 4 bases from J, with 10 bases in between. This CDR3 region has 14 residues. The chain's CDR3 is CASSQLGFADTQYF. CDR3 bases: TGCGCCAGCAGCCAATTAGGGTTCGCAGATACGCAGTATTTT.

This clonotype was picked up many times. The chain carries TRBV2 and TRBJ1-6, with 8 bases identical to TRBD1. This CDR3 is 19 amino acids long. V lost 6 bases and J lost 7; bases outside the gene matches: 20. Germline lookup yields CDR1 SNHLY and CDR2 FYNNEI. The CDR3 here is CASRVPELCWQGANSPLHF. In DNA, the CDR3 is TGTGCCAGCAGAGTTCCGGAACTCTGCTGGCAGGGGGCGAATTCACCCCTCCACTTT.

This clonotype was observed many times. The chain recombines TRBV7-9 with TRBJ2-7, with D perhaps matching TRBD1 (5 bases). The V end lost 1 base, the J end lost 5 bases, and 12 bases lay between the germline ends. Germline V lookup: CDR1 SEHNR, CDR2 FQNEAQ (reference sequence). The length of the CDR3 is 14 residues. In DNA form, the CDR3 reads TGTGCCAGCAGCTTAGAGGTCAGGGTCAACGAGCAGTACTTC. Protein sequence: CASSLEVRVNEQYF.

The sample holds many counts of this clonotype. The rearrangement uses TRBV7-9 and TRBJ2-7, with a tentative D call TRBD1 (6 bases). Trimming stripped 5 bases from V and 5 bases from J, with 16 bases between. Per germline, CDR1 SEHNR and CDR2 FQNEAQ (reference sequence). This CDR3 comprises 14 residues. The CDR3 coding sequence is TGTGCCAGCAGCCGAGGGGGTTTGCGTGACGAGCAGTACTTC. It specifies CASSRGGLRDEQYF.

The chain recombines TRBV5-6 with TRBJ2-2; D is possibly TRBD1 (5 bases). CDR3 length: 15 amino acids. Trimming left V 0 bases short and J 0 bases short, with 6 bases between. In germline, CDR1 is SGHDT, CDR2 YYEEEE. CDR3 nucleotide sequence: TGTGCCAGCAGCTTGGGACAGACGAACACCGGGGAGCTGTTTTTT. It translates to CASSLGQTNTGELFF.

This clonotype has at least ten counts. The chain has TRBV6-1 and TRBJ1-1, with 8 bases lining up with TRBD1. V lost 7 bases and J lost 7; bases outside the gene matches: 8. The CDR3 is 13 residues long. Germline loops: CDR1 MNHNS, CDR2 SASEGT. CDR3 in amino acids: CASMSGGFFEAFF. The CDR3 DNA is TGTGCCAGCATGTCAGGGGGCTTTTTTGAAGCTTTCTTT.

This clonotype was found many times. The V gene is TRBV4-1, the J gene TRBJ2-1; 7 nucleotides match TRBD2. CDR3 size: 18 residues. Germline V CDR1 and CDR2: MGHRA, YSYEKL. The V segment lost 1 base and the J segment 1 base; nucleotides outside the gene matches: 10. The CDR3 DNA sequence: TGCGCCAGCAGCCAAGTATATATGGGGGGAGGGTCCTACAATGAGCAGTTCTTC. It yields the protein CASSQVYMGGGSYNEQFF.

The sample holds many counts of this clonotype. The chain joins TRBV13 to TRBJ1-1, with a possible D match to TRBD1 (5 bases). Germline assignment: CDR1 PRHDT and CDR2 FYEKMQ (reference sequence). Trimming stripped 10 bases from V and 2 bases from J, with 17 bases between. CDR3 size: 14 residues. CDR3 residues: CATQLQGGNTEAFF. CDR3 bases: TGTGCCACCCAACTCCAGGGTGGAAACACTGAAGCTTTCTTT.

This clonotype was seen a handful of times. V is TRBV2 and J is TRBJ1-5; D gene unclear. This CDR3 region has 15 residues. Germline CDR1 reads SNHLY; CDR2 reads FYNNEI. V was clipped by 8 bases and J by 0 bases, with 14 bases between them. The CDR3 DNA reads as TGTGCCAGCCAGTCGGCGACCTCTAGCAATCAGCCCCAGCATTTT. Residues: CASQSATSSNQPQHF.

This clonotype has a single count. This rearrangement joins TRBV20-1 to TRBJ1-2; D not certain. This CDR3 comprises 15 residues. V lost 3 bases to trimming and J lost 8 bases, with 22 bases between them. From germline, CDR1 is DFQATT and CDR2 SNEGSKA (reference sequence). The CDR3 here is CSASGYAGPGGGYTF. In DNA form, the CDR3 reads TGCAGTGCTAGTGGATATGCAGGCCCGGGTGGAGGCTACACCTTC.

This clonotype has more than one count but fewer than ten. V and J are TRBV6-2 or TRBV6-3 and TRBJ2-7, with a possible D match to TRBD2 (5 bases). This CDR3 has 14 residues. The ends were cut back, 2 bases at V and 3 bases at J, with 11 bases in the middle. Germline V gene data show CDR1 as MNHEY and CDR2 as SVGEGT. This chain's CDR3 is CASSYDGILYEQYF. The CDR3 bases are TGTGCCAGCAGTTACGACGGGATCCTCTACGAGCAGTACTTC.

The V gene is TRBV7-9, the J gene TRBJ2-3; 12 bases are a match to TRBD1. Germline loops: CDR1 SEHNR, CDR2 FQNEAQ (reference sequence). This CDR3 is 15 amino acids long. J gave up 3 bases and V 5 bases, and 3 bases lay outside the gene matches. In nucleotides, the CDR3 is TGTGCCAGCAGCGCGGGACAGGGGGCAACAGATACGCAGTATTTT. Amino acid sequence: CASSAGQGATDTQYF.

This clonotype was observed at least ten times. This chain connects TRBV28 to TRBJ1-5; D remains unclear. Trimming shortened V by 1 base and J by 6 bases, and 7 bases separated the two germline ends. Per the germline V gene, CDR1 is MDHEN and CDR2 is SYDVKM. This CDR3 has 13 amino acids. This CDR3 is CASSLYPGQPQHF. DNA of the CDR3: TGTGCCAGCAGTTTATATCCCGGTCAGCCCCAGCATTTT. Combining the CDR3 with reference TRBV28 and TRBJ1-5 gives the whole variable domain DVKVTQSSRYLVKRTGEKVFLECVQDMDHENMFWYRQDPGLGLRLIYFSYDVKMKEKGDIPEGYSVSREKKERFSLILESASTNQTSMYLCASSLYPGQPQHFGDGTRLSIL.

In its sample, this clonotype was seen a few times. The V call is TRBV29-1, the J call TRBJ2-1, with D possibly matching TRBD2 (6 bases). V was pared by 1 base and J by 1 base, with 11 bases between. Germline V gives CDR1 SQVTM, CDR2 ANQGSEA. This CDR3 is built from 15 residues. The CDR3 DNA reads TGCAGCGTTGAAGGGGGCGGGGTATCCTACAATGAGCAGTTCTTC. Translating it yields CSVEGGGVSYNEQFF.

This clonotype was picked up a small number of times. Here the CDR3 reads CASSEDSVFDEQYF. The CDR3 bases are TGTGCCAGCAGCGAGGACAGTGTGTTTGACGAGCAGTACTTC. This chain joins TRBV7-9 and TRBJ2-7; D might be TRBD1 (6 bases). V shed 5 bases and J shed 5 bases, with 16 bases lying between them. The CDR3 loop spans 14 amino acids. Germline V gives CDR1 SEHNR, CDR2 FQNEAQ (reference sequence).

The sample holds a few counts of this clonotype. This chain joins TRBV5-1 and TRBJ2-7; 12 bases are shared with TRBD2. The J segment lost 4 bases and the V segment lost 4 bases, leaving 9 bases of the junction unmatched. Looked up from germline, CDR1 is SGHRS and CDR2 is YFSETQ. The CDR3 has 16 residues. CDR3 region: CASSDRLAGASYEQYF. The CDR3 DNA reads TGCGCCAGCAGCGACAGACTAGCGGGAGCCTCATACGAGCAGTACTTC. Filled out from reference TRBV5-1 and TRBJ2-7, the complete variable domain reads KAGVTQTPRYLIKTRGQQVTLSCSPISGHRSVSWYQQTPGQGLQFLFEYFSETQRNKGNFPGRFSGRQFSNSRSEMNVSTLELGDSALYLCASSDRLAGASYEQYFGPGTRLTVT.

This clonotype was picked up many times. The chain combines TRBV4-2 with TRBJ1-3; maybe TRBD1 (5 bases). Between the trimmed V and J ends, which lost 3 bases and 8 bases, there was a span of 8 bases. CDR1 is LGHNA and CDR2 is YNFKEQ in the germline V gene. This CDR3 is 12 amino acids long. The CDR3 loop is CASSQAGDTIYF. In DNA, the CDR3 is TGTGCCAGCAGCCAGGCGGGGGACACCATATATTTT.

The genes are TRBV11-2 and TRBJ2-5; a weak D match, TRBD2 (6 bases). Trimming left V 3 bases short and J 2 bases short, with 13 bases between. CDR1 and CDR2 (germline): SGHAT, FQNNGV. This CDR3 comprises 15 residues. The chain's CDR3 is CASSFLLGGQETQYF. Here the CDR3 DNA reads TGTGCCAGCAGCTTTCTATTGGGGGGACAAGAGACCCAGTACTTC.

At least ten counts were recorded for this clonotype. The chain carries TRBV28 and TRBJ1-1, with D hard to call. The CDR3 extends over 15 amino acids. V was cut by 2 bases and J by 6 bases, with 16 bases left in between. Germline values: CDR1 MDHEN, CDR2 SYDVKM. The CDR3 sequence: CASSLSGPWEAEAFF. CDR3 coding DNA: TGTGCCAGCAGTTTAAGCGGTCCCTGGGAGGCTGAAGCTTTCTTT.

V and J are TRBV5-5 and TRBJ2-1; 12 bases align to TRBD1. Germline V lookup: CDR1 SGHKS, CDR2 YYEKEE (reference sequence). There are 17 residues in the CDR3. V was clipped by 1 base and J by 4 bases; unmatched bases: 6. CDR3 sequence (DNA): TGTGCCAGCAGCTTGCGGTTGGGACAGGGGGCATACAATGAGCAGTTCTTC. Amino acid sequence: CASSLRLGQGAYNEQFF. The complete variable domain, with remaining parts taken from reference TRBV5-5 and TRBJ2-1, reads DAGVTQSPTHLIKTRGQQVTLRCSPISGHKSVSWYQQVLGQGPQFIFQYYEKEERGRGNFPDRFSARQFPNYSSELNVNALLLGDSALYLCASSLRLGQGAYNEQFFGPGTRLTVL.

This clonotype was recorded many times. The chain uses TRBV5-1 and TRBJ2-2, with D possibly TRBD1 on 6 matching bases. Germline-derived CDR1 and CDR2 are SGHRS and YFSETQ. This CDR3 is 15 amino acids long. The V and J ends lost 2 bases and 1 base respectively, with 9 bases between them. CDR3 coding DNA: TGCGCCAGCAGCTTACGGGACATGAACACCGGGGAGCTGTTTTTT. This codes for CASSLRDMNTGELFF.

The sample holds a few counts of this clonotype. V is TRBV28 and J is TRBJ2-4; D possibly uses TRBD1 or TRBD2 (6 bases each). Trimming took 3 bases from V and 0 from J, leaving 18 bases between them. This CDR3 has 18 amino acids. CDR1 and CDR2 from the germline V gene are MDHEN and SYDVKM. The CDR3 protein is CASSFARLGGIAKNIQYF. The DNA of the CDR3 is TGTGCCAGCAGTTTCGCCAGACTAGGGGGTATAGCCAAAAACATTCAGTACTTC.

This clonotype was detected many times. The chain carries TRBV7-2 and TRBJ2-1; possibly TRBD2 for D (6 bases). V gave up 3 bases and J gave up 4 bases, with 13 bases separating them. The CDR3 has 15 amino acids. The germline CDR1 and CDR2 sequences are SGHTA and FQGNSA. The CDR3 loop is CASSFPSVGYNEQFF. CDR3 bases: TGTGCCAGCAGCTTCCCTAGCGTAGGGTACAATGAGCAGTTCTTC.